The rows below give T cell receptor beta chains drawn from one sample of a study of blood T cells in healthy people across ages. TCRdb independently ran MiXCR on the 5' RACE reads; one entry per CDR3 protein. The sample has roughly 500,000 distinct CDR3 sequences; 27% are singletons. The sample comprised blood. Receptors originate from a woman in her 70s in good health. The CDR3 runs from the conserved cysteine through the conserved F or W. The order of the fields is J gene, CDR3 length, V gene, D gene, CDR3 protein. The D gene is left open where the match is weak.

J: TRBJ2-5; length: 16; V: TRBV4-1; D: -; CDR3: CASSQTSRALVETQYF
J: TRBJ2-1; length: 17; V: TRBV7-2; D: -; CDR3: CASSRGPGDGARNEQFF
J: TRBJ2-3; length: 15; V: TRBV20-1; D: TRBD2; CDR3: CSAPPSGGGSDTQYF
J: -; length: 15; V: TRBV6-5; D: TRBD2; CDR3: CASKTGLAGVNEQFF
J: -; length: 14; V: TRBV6-5; D: -; CDR3: CASSYSDGSYEQYF
J: TRBJ2-1; length: 14; V: TRBV7-2; D: -; CDR3: CASSFGQSEREQFF
J: -; length: 17; V: TRBV9; D: TRBD2; CDR3: CASSVRSSGGTQETQYF
J: TRBJ2-1; length: 14; V: TRBV20-1; D: -; CDR3: CSLPTRDSYNEQFF
J: TRBJ2-7; length: 16; V: TRBV7-2; D: -; CDR3: CASSPEMGTLVNEQYF
J: TRBJ2-7; length: 15; V: TRBV20-1; D: -; CDR3: CSARKRQELGYEQYF
J: TRBJ1-2; length: 15; V: TRBV20-1; D: TRBD1; CDR3: CSARDPRQGASGYTF
J: TRBJ1-1; length: 12; V: TRBV27; D: -; CDR3: CASSRRNTEAFF
J: -; length: 15; V: TRBV5-1; D: TRBD2; CDR3: CASSLLAGGRNEQFF
J: TRBJ2-7; length: 13; V: TRBV19; D: -; CDR3: CASSIGLPWEQYF
J: TRBJ2-5; length: 9; V: TRBV12-3/TRBV12-4; D: -; CDR3: CASSPGELF
J: TRBJ2-1; length: 15; V: TRBV7-2; D: TRBD1; CDR3: CASSWGQGPYNEQFF
J: TRBJ1-6; length: 15; V: TRBV5-4; D: TRBD1; CDR3: CASSSSTGSGSPLHF
J: TRBJ2-1; length: 15; V: TRBV18; D: TRBD2; CDR3: CASSPRTSGNNEQLF
J: -; length: 11; V: TRBV11-3; D: -; CDR3: CASSLGVEQYF
J: TRBJ2-1; length: 15; V: TRBV29-1; D: TRBD2; CDR3: CSVEGPAGVAREQFF
J: TRBJ2-5; length: 13; V: TRBV2; D: -; CDR3: CASSGLIIATQYF
J: TRBJ2-7; length: 13; V: TRBV12-3/TRBV12-4; D: -; CDR3: CASQPQSSYEQYF
J: TRBJ2-3; length: 20; V: TRBV5-1; D: TRBD2; CDR3: CASSLRPGTRVAGVPDTQYF
J: TRBJ1-3; length: 15; V: TRBV6-6; D: -; CDR3: CASSPTAGSGNTIYF
J: TRBJ2-7; length: 13; V: TRBV9; D: -; CDR3: CASSSGRGYEQYF
J: TRBJ2-5; length: 16; V: TRBV6-6; D: TRBD2; CDR3: CASSFRTGLAEKTQYF
J: TRBJ1-1; length: 16; V: TRBV7-6; D: -; CDR3: CASSLVGWGANTEAFF
J: TRBJ2-7; length: 15; V: TRBV14; D: -; CDR3: CASSQETQNPYEQYF